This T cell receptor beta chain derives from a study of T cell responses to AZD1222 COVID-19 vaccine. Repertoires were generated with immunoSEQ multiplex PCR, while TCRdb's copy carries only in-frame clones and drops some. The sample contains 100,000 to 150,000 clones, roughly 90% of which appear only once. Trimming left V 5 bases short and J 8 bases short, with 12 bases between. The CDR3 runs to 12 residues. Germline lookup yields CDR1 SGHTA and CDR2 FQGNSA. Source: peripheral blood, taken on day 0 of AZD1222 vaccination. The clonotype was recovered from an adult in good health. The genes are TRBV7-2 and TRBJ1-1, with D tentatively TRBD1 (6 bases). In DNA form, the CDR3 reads TGTGCCAGCAGCATCTCCGGGACAGAAGCTTTCTTT. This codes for CASSISGTEAFF.